This T cell receptor beta chain was observed in a study of T cells in Graves' hyperthyroidism and ophthalmopathy (dated by TCRdb to between 2019 and 2020). Background on the whole study: Peripheral blood was collected at initial diagnosis, before any treatment. TCR V-J signatures able to tell the groups apart were searched for in a discovery cohort of 90 to 100 patients, of whom over 40 had Graves' ophthalmopathy and roughly 57 had stable Graves' hyperthyroidism. Whether ophthalmopathy could be predicted prospectively was tested in an independent validation cohort made up of roughly 19 hyperthyroidism patients plus 17 patients who later progressed to ophthalmopathy. For training and testing, the 100 or so patients in the discovery cohort were randomly divided in a 7:3 ratio. In about six Graves' hyperthyroidism patients, the study also compared T-cell repertoires from thyroid tissue with T-cell repertoires from blood. After blood sampling, hyperthyroidism patients were treated with methimazole at a starting dose of 30 mg daily, and ophthalmopathy patients were treated with high-dose intravenous methylprednisolone. TCR Vbeta CDR3 sequencing of 120 to 150 peripheral blood samples (around 45 ophthalmopathy, over 70 hyperthyroidism and roughly 17 progressor patients) is reported in the paper. Broader findings and caveats from the paper: Sample size was not statistically predetermined, and blinding of investigators to group allocation was not performed. A model built on a 13 V-J signature distinguished ophthalmopathy from stable hyperthyroidism, reaching roughly 88% sensitivity and approximately 81% specificity in cross-validation and 80%/75% in testing. In validation, progression to ophthalmopathy was predicted by the model with nearly 71% sensitivity and 72.22% specificity, a median of roughly six months before onset. Most expanded thyroid clonotypes (frequency above 0.001) were also detected in blood, a finding suggesting that blood repertoires may reflect thyroid immune responses.

Ophthalmopathy patients had moderately to severely active disease, Clinical Activity Score of at least 3, NOSPECS grade of at least 4, and duration under 3 months. Any patient with an uncontrolled infection, another autoimmune disease, pregnancy or lactation was excluded. Diagnoses relied on clinical symptoms, serum thyroxine and TRAb, thyroid ultrasound and orbital computed tomography. PBMCs were isolated from approximately 10 ml of fresh peripheral blood by Ficoll-Paque density gradient centrifugation. Trizol reagent was used to extract total RNA, and RNA quality was then checked on an Agilent 2100 Bioanalyzer. The germline V gene gives CDR1 as MDHEN and CDR2 as SYDVKM. The CDR3 goes from the cysteine to the phenylalanine over 15 residues. CDR3 DNA is the only sequence kept; it has 45 bases, read in frame from the first base. Only one count was recorded for this clonotype. Its antigen remains undetermined. Compared with germline, one end of the junction differs, possibly owing to a read error.

The TCR beta CDR3 regions were amplified from the RNA transcripts. The first round of RT-PCR for the TCR CDR3 was performed with the HTBI primer set and the Qiagen OneStep RT-PCR kit. A second multiplex PCR round built the libraries, followed by size selection and purification. Sequencing of the libraries was done on an Illumina HiSeq2000 using paired-end 100 bp reads. For the original study's pipeline: SOAPnuke was used to process the raw data, throwing out any read that contained adapters or uncalled bases, had a mean Phred below 15, or lacked an exact constant-primer or identifier match. COPE v1.2.5 was used to merge the high-quality paired reads, and each unique nucleotide sequence was defined as a clonotype. MiTCR v1.1 was used to align the clonotypes against IMGT TRBV, TRBD and TRBJ reference segments. The analysis included only V-J combinations with a frequency above 0.0001, which together covered roughly 99% of the repertoires. A TCS score was defined as the ratio of F50 (clonal expansion) to E x V (chaos), with BLOSUM62-based TCRdist applied between CDR3 peptides within each V-J. Welch's t-statistics and random forest reduced roughly 540 V-J features to under 15, which were used in a naive Bayes classifier (R e1071). The public reads were reanalyzed by TCRdb: fastp trimming at Q25, MiXCR alignment, in-frame beta chains only. Each CDR3 protein appears once, grouped with its most common genes and DNA. TCRdb's processing, not the authors', yielded these V and J calls. The sample data list about 640,000 distinct CDR3 sequences, and less than 25% of these were observed just once. Roughly a third of the sample rests with the top ten.

The specimen sequenced was blood. The clonotype originates from a young man with Graves' ophthalmopathy. The chain uses TRBV28 and TRBJ2-3; the D assignment is uncertain and may be TRBD1 or TRBD2, with 5 bases supporting each. The DNA is as follows: TGTGCCAGCAGTAAAAGAGAGGGGAACACAGATACGGAGTATTTT. It is translated as CASSKREGNTDTEYF.